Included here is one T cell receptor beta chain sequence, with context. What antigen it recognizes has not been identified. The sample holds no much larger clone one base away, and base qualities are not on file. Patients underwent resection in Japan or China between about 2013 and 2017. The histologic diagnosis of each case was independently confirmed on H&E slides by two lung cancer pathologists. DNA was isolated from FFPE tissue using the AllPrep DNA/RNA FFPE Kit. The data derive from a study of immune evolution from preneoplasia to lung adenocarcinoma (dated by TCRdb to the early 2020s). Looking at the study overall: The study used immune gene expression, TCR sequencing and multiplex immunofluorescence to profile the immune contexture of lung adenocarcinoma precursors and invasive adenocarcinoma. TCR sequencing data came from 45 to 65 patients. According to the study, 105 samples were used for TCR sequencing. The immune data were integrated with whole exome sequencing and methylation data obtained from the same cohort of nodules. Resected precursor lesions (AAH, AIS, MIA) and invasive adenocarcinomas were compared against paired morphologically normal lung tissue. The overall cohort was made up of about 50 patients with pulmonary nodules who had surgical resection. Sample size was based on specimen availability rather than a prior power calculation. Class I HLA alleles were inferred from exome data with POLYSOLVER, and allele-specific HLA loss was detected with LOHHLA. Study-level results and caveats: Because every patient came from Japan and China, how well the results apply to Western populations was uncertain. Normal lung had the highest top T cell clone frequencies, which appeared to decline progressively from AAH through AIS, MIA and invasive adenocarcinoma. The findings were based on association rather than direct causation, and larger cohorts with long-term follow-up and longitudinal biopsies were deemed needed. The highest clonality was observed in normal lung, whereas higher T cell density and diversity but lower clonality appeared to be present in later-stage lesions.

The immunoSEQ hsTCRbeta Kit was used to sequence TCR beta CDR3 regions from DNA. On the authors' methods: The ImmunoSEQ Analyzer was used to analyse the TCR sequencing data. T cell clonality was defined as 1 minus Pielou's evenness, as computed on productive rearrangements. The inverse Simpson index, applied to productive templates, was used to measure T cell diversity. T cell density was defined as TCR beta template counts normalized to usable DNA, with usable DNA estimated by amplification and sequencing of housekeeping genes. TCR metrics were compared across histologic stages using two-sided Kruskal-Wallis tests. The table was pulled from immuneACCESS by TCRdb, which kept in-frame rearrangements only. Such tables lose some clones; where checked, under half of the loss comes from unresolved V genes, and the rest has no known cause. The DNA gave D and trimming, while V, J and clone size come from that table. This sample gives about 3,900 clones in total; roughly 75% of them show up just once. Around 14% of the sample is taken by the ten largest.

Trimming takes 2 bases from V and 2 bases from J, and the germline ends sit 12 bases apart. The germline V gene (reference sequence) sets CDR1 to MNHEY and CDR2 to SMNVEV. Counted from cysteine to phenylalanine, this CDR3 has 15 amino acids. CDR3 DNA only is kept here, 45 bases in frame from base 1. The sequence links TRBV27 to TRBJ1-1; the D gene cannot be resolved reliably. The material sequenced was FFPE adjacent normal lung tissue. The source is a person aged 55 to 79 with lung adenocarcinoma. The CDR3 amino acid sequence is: CASSLGREVNTEAFF. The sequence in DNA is TGTGCCAGCAGTTTAGGGAGGGAGGTAAACACTGAAGCTTTCTTT.